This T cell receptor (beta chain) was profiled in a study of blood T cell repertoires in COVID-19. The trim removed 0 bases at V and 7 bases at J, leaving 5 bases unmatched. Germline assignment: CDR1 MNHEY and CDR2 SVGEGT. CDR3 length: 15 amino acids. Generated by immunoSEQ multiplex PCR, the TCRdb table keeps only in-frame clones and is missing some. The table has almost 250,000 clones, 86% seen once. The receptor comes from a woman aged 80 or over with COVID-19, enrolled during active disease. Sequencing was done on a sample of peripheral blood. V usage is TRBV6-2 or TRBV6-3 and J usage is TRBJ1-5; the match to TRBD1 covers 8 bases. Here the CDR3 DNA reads TGTGCCAGCAGTTACTCGAGGACAGGGCCGCAGCCCCAGCATTTT. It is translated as CASSYSRTGPQPQHF.